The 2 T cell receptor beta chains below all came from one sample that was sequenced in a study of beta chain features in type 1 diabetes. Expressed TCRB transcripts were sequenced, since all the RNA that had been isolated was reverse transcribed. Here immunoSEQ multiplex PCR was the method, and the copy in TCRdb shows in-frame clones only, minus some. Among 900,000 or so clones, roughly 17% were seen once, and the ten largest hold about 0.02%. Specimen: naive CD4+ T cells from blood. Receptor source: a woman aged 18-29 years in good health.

CDR3 in amino acids: CASSQVGQPLAYF. The CDR3 nucleotides are TGTGCCAGCAGCCAAGTAGGACAGCCCCTAGCCTACTTC. This chain joins TRBV7-2 and TRBJ2-4, with TRBD1 as a possible D gene (6 bases). This CDR3 has 13 residues. Trimming removed 5 bases at V and 16 bases at J, with 21 bases between. The germline V gene encodes CDR1 SGHTA and CDR2 FQGNSA.

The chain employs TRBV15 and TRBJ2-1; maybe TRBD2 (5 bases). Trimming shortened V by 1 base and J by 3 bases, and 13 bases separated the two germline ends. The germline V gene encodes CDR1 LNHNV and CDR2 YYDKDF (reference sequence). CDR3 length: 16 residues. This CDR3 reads CATSRVRDHFYNEQFF. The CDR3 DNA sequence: TGTGCCACCAGCAGAGTTCGGGATCACTTCTACAATGAGCAGTTCTTC.